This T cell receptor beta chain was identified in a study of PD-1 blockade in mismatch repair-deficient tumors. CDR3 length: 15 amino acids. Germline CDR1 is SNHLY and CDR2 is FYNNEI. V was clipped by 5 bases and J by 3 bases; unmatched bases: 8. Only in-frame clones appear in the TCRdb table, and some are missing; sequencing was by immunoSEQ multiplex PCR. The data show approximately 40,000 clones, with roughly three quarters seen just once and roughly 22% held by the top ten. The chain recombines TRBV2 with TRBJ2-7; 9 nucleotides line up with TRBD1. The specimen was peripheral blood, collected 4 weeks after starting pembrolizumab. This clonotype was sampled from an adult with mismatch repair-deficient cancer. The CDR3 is CASSYVGQGFYEQYF. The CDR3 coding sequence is TGTGCCAGCAGTTACGTGGGACAGGGCTTCTACGAGCAGTACTTC.